The present T cell receptor beta chain was sequenced within a study of blood T cells in healthy people across ages. Overall study context: About one barcoded TCR beta cDNA was captured per two T cells.

Primers used in a second PCR of about 7 to 12 cycles were a sample-barcoded 5' primer and a J-beta primer mix. Using its own MiXCR run on the 5' RACE reads, TCRdb lists one record per CDR3 protein. The data contain roughly 650,000 distinct CDR3 sequences, less than 40% of them singletons. Looked up from germline, CDR1 is MNHEY and CDR2 is SVGEGT. The CDR3 extends over 18 amino acids. V shed 6 bases and J 2 bases; nucleotides not matched to a gene: 12. This clonotype has a handful of counts. What it recognizes is unknown. Overall study findings and caveats: Lack of knowledge of donor CMV status possibly confounded expanded clonotype changes. Measured against age, TCR beta diversity per million T cells decreased in a roughly linear manner.

Isolation recovered at least 7 million PBMCs from every sample. V is TRBV6-2 or TRBV6-3 and J is TRBJ2-2, with 10 bases fitting TRBD2. This receptor was identified in a woman of 80 years or more in good health. Specimen: blood. In DNA, the CDR3 is TGTGCCAGCAGCCGACTTAGCGGGGGGAGAATCAACACCGGGGAGCTGTTTTTT. This codes for CASSRLSGGRINTGELFF.